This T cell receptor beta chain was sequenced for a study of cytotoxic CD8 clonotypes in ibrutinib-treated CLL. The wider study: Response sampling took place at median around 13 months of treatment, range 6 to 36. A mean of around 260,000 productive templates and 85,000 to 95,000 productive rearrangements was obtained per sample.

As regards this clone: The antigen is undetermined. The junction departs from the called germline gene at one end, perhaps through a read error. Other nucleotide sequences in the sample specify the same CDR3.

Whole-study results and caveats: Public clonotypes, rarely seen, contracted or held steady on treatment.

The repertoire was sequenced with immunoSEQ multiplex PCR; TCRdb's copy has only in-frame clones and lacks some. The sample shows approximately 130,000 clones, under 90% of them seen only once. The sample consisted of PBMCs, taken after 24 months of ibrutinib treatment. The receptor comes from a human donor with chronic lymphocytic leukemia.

The CDR3 spells CASSHLPNTGELFF. The CDR3 DNA follows: TGCGCCAGCTCCCACCTCCCGAATACCGGGGAGCTGTTTTTT. The chain combines TRBV4-1 with TRBJ2-2; D not resolved. CDR1 is MGHRA, CDR2 YSYEKL, per germline. The CDR3 is 14 amino acids.